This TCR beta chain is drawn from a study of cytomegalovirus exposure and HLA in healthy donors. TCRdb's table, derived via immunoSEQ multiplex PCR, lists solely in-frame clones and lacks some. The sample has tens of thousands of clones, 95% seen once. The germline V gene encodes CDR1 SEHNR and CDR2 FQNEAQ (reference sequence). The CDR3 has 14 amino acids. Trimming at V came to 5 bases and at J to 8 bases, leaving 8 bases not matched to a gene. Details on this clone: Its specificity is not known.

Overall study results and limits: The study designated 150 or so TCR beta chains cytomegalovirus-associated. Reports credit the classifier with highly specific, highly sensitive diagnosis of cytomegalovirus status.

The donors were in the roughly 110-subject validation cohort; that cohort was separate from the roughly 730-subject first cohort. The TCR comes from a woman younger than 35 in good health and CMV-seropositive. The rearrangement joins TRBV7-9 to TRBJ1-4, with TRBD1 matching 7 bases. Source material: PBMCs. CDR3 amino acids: CASSKGQGEEKLFF. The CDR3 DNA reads TGTGCCAGCAGCAAGGGGCAGGGGGAGGAAAAACTGTTTTTT. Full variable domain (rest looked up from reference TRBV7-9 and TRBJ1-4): DTGVSQNPRHKITKRGQNVTFRCDPISEHNRLYWYRQTLGQGPEFLTYFQNEAQLEKSRLLSDRFSAERPKGSFSTLEIQRTEQGDSAMYLCASSKGQGEEKLFFGSGTQLSVL.